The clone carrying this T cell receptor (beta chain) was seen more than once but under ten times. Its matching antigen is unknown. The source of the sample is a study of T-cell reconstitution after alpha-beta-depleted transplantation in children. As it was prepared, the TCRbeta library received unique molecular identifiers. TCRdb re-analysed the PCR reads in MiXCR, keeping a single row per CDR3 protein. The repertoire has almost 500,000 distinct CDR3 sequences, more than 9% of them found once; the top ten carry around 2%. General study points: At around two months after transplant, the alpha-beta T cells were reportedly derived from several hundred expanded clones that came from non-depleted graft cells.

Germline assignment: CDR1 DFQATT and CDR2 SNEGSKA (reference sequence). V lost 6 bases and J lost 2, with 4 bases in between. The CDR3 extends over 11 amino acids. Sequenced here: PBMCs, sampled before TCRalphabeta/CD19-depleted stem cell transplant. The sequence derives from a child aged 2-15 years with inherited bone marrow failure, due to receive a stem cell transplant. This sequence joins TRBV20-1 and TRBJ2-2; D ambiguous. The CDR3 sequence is CSATNTGELFF. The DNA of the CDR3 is TGCAGTGCAACTAACACCGGGGAGCTGTTTTTT.